What follows describes a single TCR beta chain. Its cognate antigen is unknown. CDR3 length: 15 residues. Unmatched junction bases numbered 7, after V lost 5 bases and J lost 1 base. CDR1 is MNHNY, CDR2 SVGAGI, per germline (reference sequence). The data belong to a study of shared clonotypes between healthy human individuals. Study-level information: CD4 naive and memory got three plates each, CD8 naive two, CD8 memory one. Overall study findings and caveats: Among donors, sharing of clonotypes was expected to be affected by sequencing depth.

The assay ran at deep level. Genomic DNA (from each subset) was split evenly across several immunoSEQ plates. The method was immunoSEQ multiplex PCR; TCRdb's version includes in-frame clones alone and lacks a portion of them. The data contain about 1.5 million clones, about 96% of them singletons. The chain joins TRBV6-6 to TRBJ1-1, with TRBD1 matching over 7 bases. Sequencing used naive CD4+ T cells sorted from blood. The subset denotes: CD45RA+ positively selected. The receptor's source is a man aged 25 to 40 in good health. The chain's CDR3 is CASSLRTGENTEAFF. Written as DNA, the CDR3 is TGTGCCAGCAGTCTAAGGACAGGAGAGAACACTGAAGCTTTCTTT.